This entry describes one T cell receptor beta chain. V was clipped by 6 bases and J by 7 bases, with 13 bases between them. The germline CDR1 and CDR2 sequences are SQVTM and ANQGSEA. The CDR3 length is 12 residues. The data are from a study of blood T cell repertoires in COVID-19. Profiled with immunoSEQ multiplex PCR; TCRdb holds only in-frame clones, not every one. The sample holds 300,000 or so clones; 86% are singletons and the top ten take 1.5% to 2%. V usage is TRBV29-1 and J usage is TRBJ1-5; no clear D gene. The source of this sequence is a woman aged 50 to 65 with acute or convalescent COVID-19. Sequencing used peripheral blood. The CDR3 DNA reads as TGCAGCGTAGCCAGGAGCGGACAGCCCCAGCATTTT. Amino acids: CSVARSGQPQHF.